This TCR beta chain was recovered during a study of long-term antiretroviral therapy in people with HIV (dated by TCRdb to 2022 to 2024). With regard to the full study: The earliest samples were collected approximately a decade before the 2015 WHO recommendation for immediate ART, a period when ART was typically delayed until CD4 counts fell. A total of over 150 cryopreserved PBMC samples came from a few dozen adults with confirmed HIV infection and were collected serially over a mean of approximately 6 years (range 1-12). Whether ART initiation and durable HIV suppression were associated with changes in peripheral blood TRB repertoire composition and diversity was tested in a retrospective serial study. No cross-contamination during QIAcube processing was shown when test extractions of a monoclonal T-cell line were performed alongside approximately 32 polyclonal samples. About 35% of the 30 participants with HIV were female.

A note on this clone: What antigen it recognizes has not been identified. Base qualities are missing; no much larger clone stands one base away.

The CDR3 sequence holds 14 residues, the cysteine and phenylalanine included. The entry retains the CDR3 DNA only, 42 bases that are in frame from base 1. V is cut by 2 bases and J by 2 bases, and the space between the germline ends is 10 bases. According to the germline V gene (reference sequence), CDR1 reads SEHNR and CDR2 reads FQNEAQ. The immunoSEQ hsTCRB v3.0 assay was used at survey level resolution to sequence the TRB variable region. TRB sequencing targeted a depth of 40,000-50,000 T-cell genomes per sample. TRB libraries were pooled and sequenced on an Illumina MiSeq using a v3 150-cycle kit. Per the authors' processing: Repertoire analysis ran in R within a reproducible Nextflow workflow covering QC, data transformation and analysis. LymphoSeq2, an R package for exploring AIRR-Seq data, was used to implement custom analyses. After excluding a handful of samples that yielded fewer than 5000 total TRB sequences, roughly 190 HIV repertoires remained for analysis. Of the 188 retained HIV repertoires, almost 60 were collected before and roughly 130 after ART initiation. Repertoires were downsampled to 5000 TRB nucleotide sequences, with summary statistics averaged over 100 downsampling iterations. The analysis kept only TRB sequences whose CDR3 regions were at least seven amino acids long. A Shannon entropy-derived clonality score and the Gini coefficient were used to measure diversity. In the repertoire networks, any two of the top 5000 CDR3 amino acid sequences were connected whenever the two sequences differed by an edit distance of one. Antigen specificity groups and MHC restriction were predicted for TRB CDR3 amino acid sequences with GLIPH2. CDR3 amino acid sequences were matched against VDJdb and McPAS-TCR to flag known CMV, EBV, HIV or tissue antigen associations. Pre-ART, post-ART and control groups were compared with Wilcoxon signed-rank tests and Holm-Bonferroni correction. The table was pulled from immuneACCESS by TCRdb, which kept in-frame rearrangements only. Such tables lose some clones; where checked, under half of the loss comes from unresolved V genes, and the rest has no known cause. Clonal size and the V and J genes are those of that table, whereas D and trimming came from the DNA. Present in this sample are about 24,000 clones, roughly 96% of which were seen just once. Less than 2.5% of the sample is in the top ten clones.

Inclusion was restricted to participants for whom at least one PBMC sample before ART initiation and at least two post-ART samples were available. Treatment was received in the United States of America by all participants with HIV. Before DNA extraction, cryopreserved samples of 1-10 million PBMC were thawed and then washed. At the time of the earliest PBMC sample for each participant with HIV, ages ranged from about 23 to 60 years. Per participant, PBMC samples came from 1-4 timepoints prior to ART initiation and 2-8 timepoints following ART initiation, for a median of 7 samples. For every participant, serial HIV viral load, CD4+ T-cell count, ART history and demographic data were obtained. Genomic DNA was extracted from unsorted PBMC with a Qiagen kit on a QIAcube, processed in batches of 12 samples. The paper as a whole reports these results and caveats: Inferences about post-ART repertoire changes were limited because no data were available on ART adherence, viral resistance or therapy changes. ART initiation was associated with a significant increase in TRB diversity, but diversity stayed significantly below transplant donor controls even after long-term ART. The samples span the years 2004 to 2017, and the ART regimens used at that time may not be as effective as current regimens. At every time point, the repertoire was dominated by expanded TRB clones first identified before ART initiation, although this dominance fluctuated and, in many PLHIV, declined after ART. Unsorted PBMC were profiled instead of sorted CD4+ and CD8+ T cells because pre-ART samples had limited cell numbers. CDR3 length ranges in HIV repertoires were narrower than in controls, and network structure suggested an antigen-experienced repertoire with only a slight naive shift after ART. Limited PBMC availability meant only the TCR beta chain was sequenced, without alpha chain pairing.

This chain joins TRBV7-9 to TRBJ2-7; the D gene lacks a confident call. The source of this sequence is a woman in her 50s with HIV. Here the sequenced sample was unsorted PBMCs, taken about 4.7 years after starting antiretroviral therapy. The CDR3 is CASSLFFPPYEQYF. Here is the DNA: TGTGCCAGCAGCTTATTTTTTCCGCCCTACGAGCAGTACTTC.